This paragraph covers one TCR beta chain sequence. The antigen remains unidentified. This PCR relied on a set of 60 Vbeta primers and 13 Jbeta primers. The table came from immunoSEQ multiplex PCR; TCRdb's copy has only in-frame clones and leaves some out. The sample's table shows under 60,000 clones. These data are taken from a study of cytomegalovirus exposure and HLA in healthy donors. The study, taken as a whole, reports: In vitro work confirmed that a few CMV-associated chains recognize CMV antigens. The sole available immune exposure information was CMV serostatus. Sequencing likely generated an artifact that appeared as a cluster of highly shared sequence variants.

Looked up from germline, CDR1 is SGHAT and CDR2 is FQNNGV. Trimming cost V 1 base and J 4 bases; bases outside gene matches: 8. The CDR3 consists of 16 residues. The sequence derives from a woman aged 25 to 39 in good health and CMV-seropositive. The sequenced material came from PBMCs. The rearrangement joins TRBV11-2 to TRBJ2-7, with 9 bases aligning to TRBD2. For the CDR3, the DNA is TGTGCCAGCAGCTTAGTCTGGCGGGAGGGCCTTTACGAGCAGTACTTC. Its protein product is CASSLVWREGLYEQYF.